This T cell receptor (beta chain) was recorded in a study of T cell responses to AZD1222 COVID-19 vaccine. Worth noting for this clone: The target antigen is unknown.

Some clones are missing from TCRdb's copy, which holds only in-frame ones; the method was immunoSEQ multiplex PCR. The table shows 120,000 or so clones, with around 90% occurring only once. General study findings and limits: At baseline, seropositivity was found in only a handful of AZD1222 recipients.

The V and J ends lost 1 base and 1 base respectively, with 7 bases between them. Germline CDR1 MNHNS, CDR2 SASEGT. This CDR3 has 15 residues. Source: peripheral blood, taken 28 days after the second dose of the MenACWY control vaccine. The V gene is TRBV6-1, the J gene TRBJ2-2; D remains unclear. The clonotype comes from an adult who received the MenACWY meningococcal vaccine as a control. In nucleotides, the CDR3 is TGTGCCAGCAGTGAAGACACGGTGAACACCGGGGAGCTGTTTTTT. Amino acid sequence: CASSEDTVNTGELFF.